What follows is one T cell receptor (beta chain) and its context. Its target is not known. This CDR3 contains 15 residues. Germline lookup yields CDR1 SGHAT and CDR2 FQNNGV. V shed 5 bases, J shed 0 bases, and the junction held 2 bases outside the gene matches. The data belong to a study of OX40 agonist ivuxolimab in advanced cancers. Overall study results and limits: On average, CD8+ T cells had more expanded clones than CD4+.

Generated by immunoSEQ multiplex PCR, the TCRdb table keeps only in-frame clones and is missing some. Of about 54,000 clones listed, 75% to 90% are singletons. The receptor's source is an adult with an advanced solid tumor such as melanoma, head and neck, liver or kidney cancer. V usage is TRBV11-2 and J usage is TRBJ2-3; 10 bases align to TRBD2. Sequencing used CD4+ or CD8+ T cells sorted from blood, obtained in a trial of the OX40 agonist ivuxolimab. The CDR3 DNA follows: TGTGCCAGCAGCAAGGGACTAGCGAGCACAGATACGCAGTATTTT. This codes for CASSKGLASTDTQYF.